The present TCR beta chain was sequenced within a study of blood T cell repertoires in COVID-19. In the source study's methods: For nucleated cells, counts were estimated from reference gene primer amplification. Profiling relied on immunoSEQ multiplex PCR, and the TCRdb table lists in-frame clones only, not all of them. V and J calls and clone size are those listed in that table; D and trimming were worked out from the DNA. This sample yields about 88,000 clones, of which 70% to 90% are seen a single time; 2.9% belongs to the top ten. This CDR3 region has 15 residues. J was trimmed by 1 base and V by 4 bases; bases with no gene match: 3. The germline V gene has CDR1 MNHEY and CDR2 SVGAGI.

The chain is built from TRBV6-5 and TRBJ1-5; 8 bases align to TRBD1. Specimen: peripheral blood. The source is a woman aged 80 or over with acute or convalescent COVID-19. The CDR3 DNA sequence: TGTGCCAGCAGTTTGTACAGGGGGAGCAATCAGCCCCAGCATTTT. It yields the protein CASSLYRGSNQPQHF.